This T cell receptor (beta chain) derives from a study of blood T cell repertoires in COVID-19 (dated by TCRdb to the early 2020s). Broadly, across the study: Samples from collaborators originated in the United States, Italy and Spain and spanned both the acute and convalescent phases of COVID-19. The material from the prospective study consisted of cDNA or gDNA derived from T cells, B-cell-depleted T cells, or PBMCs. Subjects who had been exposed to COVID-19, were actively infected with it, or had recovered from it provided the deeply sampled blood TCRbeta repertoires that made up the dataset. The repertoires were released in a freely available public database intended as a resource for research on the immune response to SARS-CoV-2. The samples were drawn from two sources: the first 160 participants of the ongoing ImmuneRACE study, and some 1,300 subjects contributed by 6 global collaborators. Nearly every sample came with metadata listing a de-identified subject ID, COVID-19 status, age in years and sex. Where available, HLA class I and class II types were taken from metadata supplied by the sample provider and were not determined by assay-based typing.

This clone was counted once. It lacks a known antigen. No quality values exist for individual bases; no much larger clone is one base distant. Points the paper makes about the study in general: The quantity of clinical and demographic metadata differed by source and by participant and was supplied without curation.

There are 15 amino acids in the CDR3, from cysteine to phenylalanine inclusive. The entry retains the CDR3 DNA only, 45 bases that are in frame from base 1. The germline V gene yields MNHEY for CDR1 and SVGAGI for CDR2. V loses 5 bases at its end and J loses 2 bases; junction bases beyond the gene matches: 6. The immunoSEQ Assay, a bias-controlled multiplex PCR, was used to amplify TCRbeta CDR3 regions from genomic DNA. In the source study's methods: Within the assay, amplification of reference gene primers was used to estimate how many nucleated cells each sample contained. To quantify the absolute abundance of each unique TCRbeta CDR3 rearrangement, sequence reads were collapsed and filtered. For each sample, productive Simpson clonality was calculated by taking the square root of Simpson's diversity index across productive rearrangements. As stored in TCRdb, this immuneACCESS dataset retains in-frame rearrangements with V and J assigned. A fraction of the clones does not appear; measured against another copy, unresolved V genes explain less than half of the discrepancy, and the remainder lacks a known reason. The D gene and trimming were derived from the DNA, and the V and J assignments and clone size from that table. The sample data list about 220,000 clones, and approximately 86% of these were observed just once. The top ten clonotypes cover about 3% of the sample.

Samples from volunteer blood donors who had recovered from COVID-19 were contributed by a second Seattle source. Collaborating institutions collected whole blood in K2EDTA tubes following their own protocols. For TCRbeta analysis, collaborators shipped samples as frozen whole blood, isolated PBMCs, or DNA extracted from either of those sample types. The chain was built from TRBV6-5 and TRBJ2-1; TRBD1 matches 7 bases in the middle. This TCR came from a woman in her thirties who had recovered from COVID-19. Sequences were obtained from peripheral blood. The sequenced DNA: TGTGCCAGCAGTCCAGACAGGGACCCCTACAATGAGCAGTTCTTC. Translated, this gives CASSPDRDPYNEQFF.